Presented here are 11 T cell receptor beta chains from one specimen sequenced in a study of blood T cell repertoires in COVID-19. TCRdb's table, derived via immunoSEQ multiplex PCR, lists solely in-frame clones and lacks some. The sample has roughly 100,000 clones, around nine tenths seen once. The specimen was peripheral blood. The receptors here all came from a woman older than 75 with active COVID-19.

V is TRBV30 and J is TRBJ1-3; unclear D gene. The CDR3 is made up of 18 amino acids. The V end was cut by 2 bases, the J end by 0 bases, with 20 bases between. Per germline, CDR1 GTSNPN and CDR2 SVGIG (reference sequence). This CDR3 is CAWSLALSNSYSGNTIYF. The CDR3 DNA reads as TGTGCCTGGAGTTTAGCCCTTTCTAACTCTTACTCTGGAAACACCATATATTTT.

V usage is TRBV3-1 (or the pseudogene TRBV3-2) and J usage is TRBJ1-1, with a possible D match to TRBD1 (6 bases). Trimming removed 2 bases from V and 10 bases from J, with 17 bases in between. CDR1 is LGHDT, CDR2 YNNKEL, per germline (reference sequence). The CDR3 runs to 14 residues. The CDR3 reads CASSQKNQGSRAFF. CDR3 DNA sequence: TGTGCCAGCAGCCAAAAGAACCAGGGGTCTCGAGCTTTCTTT.

The V gene is TRBV29-1, the J gene TRBJ2-5, with 8 bases aligning to TRBD1. Germline V CDR1 and CDR2: SQVTM, ANQGSEA. CDR3 size: 14 residues. Trimming cost V 5 bases and J 4 bases; bases outside gene matches: 9. CDR3 nucleotide sequence: TGCAGCGTTAATGCGGGCAGGGGGCGAGAGACCCAGTACTTC. Its protein product is CSVNAGRGRETQYF. The whole variable domain, remainder taken from reference TRBV29-1 and TRBJ2-5, is SAVISQKPSRDICQRGTSLTIQCQVDSQVTMMFWYRQQPGQSLTLIATANQGSEATYESGFVIDKFPISRPNLTFSTLTVSNMSPEDSSIYLCSVNAGRGRETQYFGPGTRLLVL.

For this clone: At one of its ends the junction is not consistent with the germline gene, which may arise from a read error. The V and J genes are TRBV6-6 and TRBJ1-2, with 9 positions matching TRBD1. The CDR3 length is 10 residues. Germline loops: CDR1 MNHNY, CDR2 SVGAGI (reference sequence). DNA of the CDR3: TGTGCCAGCAGTGGGACAGGGAACGCCTTC. Protein product: CASSGTGNAF.

V is TRBV9 and J is TRBJ1-1; D remains unclear. This CDR3 region has 15 residues. Germline V CDR1 and CDR2: SGDLS, YYNGEE. V dropped 0 bases and J dropped 3 bases, with 12 bases sitting between them. The DNA of the CDR3 is TGTGCCAGCAGCGTAGGATCCGGGGTCCACACTGAAGCTTTCTTT. It translates to CASSVGSGVHTEAFF. Variable domain in full (rest from reference TRBV9 and TRBJ1-1): DSGVTQTPKHLITATGQRVTLRCSPRSGDLSVYWYQQSLDQGLQFLIQYYNGEERAKGNILERFSAQQFPDLHSELNLSSLELGDSALYFCASSVGSGVHTEAFFGQGTRLTVV.

In this sample, this clone turned up a few times. V and J are TRBV5-6 and TRBJ1-2; D is possibly TRBD1 (6 bases). The germline V gene encodes CDR1 SGHDT and CDR2 YYEEEE. The V end lost 5 bases, the J end lost 1 base, and 12 bases lay between the germline ends. This CDR3 has 14 residues. The CDR3 is CASSMTGVNYGYTF. The CDR3 DNA reads TGTGCCAGCAGTATGACAGGAGTTAACTATGGCTACACCTTC.

This chain links TRBV5-6 with TRBJ2-3, with D perhaps matching TRBD1 (6 bases). Trimming pared 3 bases from V and 2 bases from J, leaving 19 bases between. Germline V gives CDR1 SGHDT, CDR2 YYEEEE. This CDR3 region has 17 residues. DNA for the CDR3: TGTGCCAGCAGCTCATACGGTGCCAGGGGAGACACAGATACGCAGTATTTT. Its translation: CASSSYGARGDTDTQYF.

This clone was observed once. The CDR3 region has the DNA TGTGCCAGCAGCGCACCGATGACAGGGACAGGGGAGAGTGGGCCCCAGCATTTT. It specifies CASSAPMTGTGESGPQHF. The chain couples TRBV28 to TRBJ1-5; 10 bases agree with TRBD1. The germline gives CDR1 MDHEN, CDR2 SYDVKM. This CDR3 spans 18 amino acids. J was trimmed by 9 bases and V by 6 bases; bases with no gene match: 20.

The chain combines TRBV6-2 or TRBV6-3 with TRBJ2-5; 12 nucleotides agree with TRBD2. Germline V gene lookup returns CDR1 MNHEY and CDR2 SVGEGT. CDR3 length: 18 residues. V shed 0 bases, J shed 5 bases, and the junction held 10 bases outside the gene matches. CDR3 loop: CASSYSILAGGRAETQYF. The DNA for the CDR3 is TGTGCCAGCAGTTACTCGATACTAGCGGGAGGTCGAGCGGAGACCCAGTACTTC.

The chain combines TRBV3-1 (or the pseudogene TRBV3-2) with TRBJ2-1; TRBD2 agrees at 7 bases. The CDR3 is 14 residues long. The germline V gene encodes CDR1 LGHDT and CDR2 YNNKEL (reference sequence). V was pared by 2 bases and J by 4 bases, with 2 bases of the junction left unmatched. The CDR3 region has the DNA TGTGCCAGCAGCCAAACTAGCGTTTACAATGAGCAGTTCTTC. This gives the protein CASSQTSVYNEQFF.

The chain carries TRBV28 and TRBJ1-2, with TRBD1 matching 7 bases. The CDR3 extends over 15 amino acids. J lost 3 bases, V lost 3 bases, and 7 bases had no gene match. Germline V gene data show CDR1 as MDHEN and CDR2 as SYDVKM. The CDR3 nucleotides read TGTGCCAGCAGTTTCGACAGGGCCGGGTACTATGGCTACACCTTC. Residues: CASSFDRAGYYGYTF.